The clone carrying this T cell receptor (beta chain) has only a few counts. The antigen is unknown. TCRdb reprocessed the 5' RACE reads via MiXCR and lists one record per CDR3 protein. The sample has about 700,000 distinct CDR3 sequences; over 8.5% are singletons. This sample stems from a study of identical twins. The ends were cut back, 4 bases at V and 3 bases at J, with 15 bases in the middle. Germline CDR1 reads MNHEY; CDR2 reads SVGAGI. The length of the CDR3 is 15 residues. Study-wide results and limits: Researchers reported excess low generation probability among twin-shared out-of-frame alpha sequences. Compared with models, monozygotic twins showed more out-of-frame TCR alpha sharing.

In addition, the sample was reused for a study of yellow fever vaccine responses in identical twins. As reported in that work: Twins' vaccine T cell responses reportedly seemed partly convergent and partly personalized.

The chain combines TRBV6-5 with TRBJ2-5; D might be TRBD2 (6 bases). Sequencing used PBMCs. This clonotype originated in a woman younger than 30 in good health. CDR3 amino acids: CASSSRGREKETQYF. The CDR3 DNA reads as TGTGCCAGCAGTTCCCGCGGCCGGGAGAAAGAGACCCAGTACTTC.